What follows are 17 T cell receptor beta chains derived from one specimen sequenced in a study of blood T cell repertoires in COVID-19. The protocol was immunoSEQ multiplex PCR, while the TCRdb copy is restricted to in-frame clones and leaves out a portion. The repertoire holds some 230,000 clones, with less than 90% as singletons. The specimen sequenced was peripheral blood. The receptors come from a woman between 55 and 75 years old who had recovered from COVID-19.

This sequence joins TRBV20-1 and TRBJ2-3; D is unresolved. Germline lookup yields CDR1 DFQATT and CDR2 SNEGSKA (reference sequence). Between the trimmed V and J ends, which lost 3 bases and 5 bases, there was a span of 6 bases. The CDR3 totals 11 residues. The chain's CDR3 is CSASALDTQYF. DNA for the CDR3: TGCAGTGCTAGTGCCTTAGATACGCAGTATTTT.

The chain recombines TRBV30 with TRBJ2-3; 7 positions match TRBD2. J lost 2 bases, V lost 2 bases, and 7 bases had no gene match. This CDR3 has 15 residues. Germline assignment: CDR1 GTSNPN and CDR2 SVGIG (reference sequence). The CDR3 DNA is TGTGCCTGGAGTACCTCTAGCGGACTCACAGATACGCAGTATTTT. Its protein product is CAWSTSSGLTDTQYF.

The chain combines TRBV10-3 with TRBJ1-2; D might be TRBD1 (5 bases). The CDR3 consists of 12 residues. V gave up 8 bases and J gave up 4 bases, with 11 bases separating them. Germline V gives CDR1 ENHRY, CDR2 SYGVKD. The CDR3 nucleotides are TGTGCCATCGGAACGACAGCCTATGGCTACACCTTC. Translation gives CAIGTTAYGYTF.

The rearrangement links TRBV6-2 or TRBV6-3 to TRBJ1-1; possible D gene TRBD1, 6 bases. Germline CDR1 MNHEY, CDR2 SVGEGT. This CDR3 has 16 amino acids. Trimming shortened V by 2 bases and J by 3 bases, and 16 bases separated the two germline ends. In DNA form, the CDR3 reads TGTGCCAGCAGTTACCGCATACAGGGTCGCGACACTGAAGCTTTCTTT. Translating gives CASSYRIQGRDTEAFF.

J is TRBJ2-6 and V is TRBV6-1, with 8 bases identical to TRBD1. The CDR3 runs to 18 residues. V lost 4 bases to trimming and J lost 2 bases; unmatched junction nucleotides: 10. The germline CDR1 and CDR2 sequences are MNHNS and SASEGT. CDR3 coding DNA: TGTGCCAGCAGTGGGGGGACAGGCCTTTCTACTGGGGCCAACGTCCTGACTTTC. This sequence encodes CASSGGTGLSTGANVLTF.

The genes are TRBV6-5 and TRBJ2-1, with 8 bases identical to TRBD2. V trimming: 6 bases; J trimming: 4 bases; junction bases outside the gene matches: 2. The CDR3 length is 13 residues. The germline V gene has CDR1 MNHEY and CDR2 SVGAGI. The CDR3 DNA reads TGTGCCAGCAGGGAGCGGGGGTACAATGAGCAGTTCTTC. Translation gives CASRERGYNEQFF.

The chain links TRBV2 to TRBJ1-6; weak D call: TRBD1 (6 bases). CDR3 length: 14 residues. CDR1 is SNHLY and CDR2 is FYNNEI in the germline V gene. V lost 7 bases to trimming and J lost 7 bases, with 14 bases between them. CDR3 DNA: TGTGCCAGCACACAGGGCCGCTACAATTCACCCCTCCACTTT. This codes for CASTQGRYNSPLHF.

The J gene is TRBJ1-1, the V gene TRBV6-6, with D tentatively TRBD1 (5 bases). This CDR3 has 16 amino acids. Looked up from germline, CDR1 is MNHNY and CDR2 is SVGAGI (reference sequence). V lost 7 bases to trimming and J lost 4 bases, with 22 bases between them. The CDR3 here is CASTLRRSGGSTEAFF. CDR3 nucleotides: TGTGCCAGCACCTTAAGGAGGTCTGGGGGGAGCACTGAAGCTTTCTTT.

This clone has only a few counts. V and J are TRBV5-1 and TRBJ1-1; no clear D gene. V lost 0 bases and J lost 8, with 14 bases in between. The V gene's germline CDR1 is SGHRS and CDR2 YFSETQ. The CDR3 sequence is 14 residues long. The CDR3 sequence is CASSLETSEGEAFF. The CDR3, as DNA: TGCGCCAGCAGCTTGGAGACATCCGAAGGAGAAGCTTTCTTT.

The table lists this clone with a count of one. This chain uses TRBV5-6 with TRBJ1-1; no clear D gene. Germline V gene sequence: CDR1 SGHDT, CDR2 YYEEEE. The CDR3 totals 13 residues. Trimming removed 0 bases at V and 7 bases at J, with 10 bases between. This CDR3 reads CASSLGRTIEAFF. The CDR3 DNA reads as TGTGCCAGCAGCTTGGGACGGACTATTGAAGCTTTCTTT.

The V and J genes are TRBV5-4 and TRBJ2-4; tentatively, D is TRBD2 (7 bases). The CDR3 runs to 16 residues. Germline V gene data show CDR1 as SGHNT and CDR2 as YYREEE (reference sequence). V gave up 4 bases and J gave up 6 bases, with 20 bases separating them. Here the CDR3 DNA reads TGTGCCAGCAGCCAGGCTGGGGGGGGCTTTAGAAACATTCAGTACTTC. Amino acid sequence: CASSQAGGGFRNIQYF.

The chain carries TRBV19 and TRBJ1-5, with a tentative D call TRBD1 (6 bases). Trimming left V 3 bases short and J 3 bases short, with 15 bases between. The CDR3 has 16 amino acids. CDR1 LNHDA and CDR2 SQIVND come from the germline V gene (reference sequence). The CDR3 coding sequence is TGTGCCAGTAGTATTTCGAGGGGGTTTATCAATCAGCCCCAGCATTTT. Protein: CASSISRGFINQPQHF.

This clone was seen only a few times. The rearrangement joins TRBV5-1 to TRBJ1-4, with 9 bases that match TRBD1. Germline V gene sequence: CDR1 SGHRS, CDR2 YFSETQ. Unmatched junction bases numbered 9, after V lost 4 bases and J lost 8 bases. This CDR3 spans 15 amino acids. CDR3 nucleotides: TGCGCCAGCAGCAGGGCAGGGGACAGGGACGAAAAACTGTTTTTT. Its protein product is CASSRAGDRDEKLFF.

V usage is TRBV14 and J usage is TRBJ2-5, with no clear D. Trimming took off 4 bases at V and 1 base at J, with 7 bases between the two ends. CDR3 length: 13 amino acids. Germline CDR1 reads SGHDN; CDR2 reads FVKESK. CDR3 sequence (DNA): TGTGCCAGCAGCCCGCTAGGCCAAGAGACCCAGTACTTC. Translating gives CASSPLGQETQYF.

The CDR3 spells CASSATGQSYEQYF. As DNA, the CDR3 is TGTGCCAGTAGTGCGACAGGGCAATCCTACGAGCAGTACTTC. This chain joins TRBV19 and TRBJ2-7; 7 positions agree with TRBD1. Trimming cost V 5 bases and J 1 base; bases outside gene matches: 5. The CDR3 consists of 14 residues. CDR1 LNHDA and CDR2 SQIVND come from the germline V gene (reference sequence).

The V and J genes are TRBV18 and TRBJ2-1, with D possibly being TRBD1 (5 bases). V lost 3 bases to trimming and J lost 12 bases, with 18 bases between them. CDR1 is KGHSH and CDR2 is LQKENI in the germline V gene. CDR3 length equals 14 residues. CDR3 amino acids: CASSPAVQQDGQFF. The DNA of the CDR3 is TGTGCCAGCTCACCCGCCGTTCAACAGGATGGGCAGTTCTTC.

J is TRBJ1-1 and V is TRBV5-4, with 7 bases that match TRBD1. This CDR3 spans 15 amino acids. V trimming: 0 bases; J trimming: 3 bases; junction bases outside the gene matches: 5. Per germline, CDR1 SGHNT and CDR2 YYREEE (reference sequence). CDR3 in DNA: TGTGCCAGCAGCTTGGATGCGACAGGGTACACTGAAGCTTTCTTT. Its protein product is CASSLDATGYTEAFF. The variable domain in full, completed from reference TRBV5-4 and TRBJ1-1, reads ETGVTQSPTHLIKTRGQQVTLRCSSQSGHNTVSWYQQALGQGPQFIFQYYREEENGRGNFPPRFSGLQFPNYSSELNVNALELDDSALYLCASSLDATGYTEAFFGQGTRLTVV.